This T cell receptor beta chain was documented in a study of blood T cell repertoires in COVID-19 (dated by TCRdb to 2018 to 2021). Describing the broader study: Samples from collaborators originated in the United States, Italy and Spain and spanned both the acute and convalescent phases of COVID-19. The prospective study material was composed of cDNA or gDNA derived from T cells, B-cell-depleted T cells, or PBMCs. Subjects who had been exposed to COVID-19, were actively infected with it, or had recovered from it provided the deeply sampled blood TCRbeta repertoires that made up the dataset. The repertoires were released in a freely available public database intended as a resource for research on the immune response to SARS-CoV-2. Samples were obtained from the ongoing ImmuneRACE study (first 160 participants) and from over 1,000 subjects provided by 6 global collaborators. A de-identified subject ID, COVID-19 status, age in years and sex were almost always included in the sample metadata. Where HLA class I and class II types were available, the types were taken from metadata supplied by the sample provider, not from assay-based typing. The paper's findings and limits, for the study overall: Clinical and demographic metadata were provided uncurated, with the amount varying by source and participant.

A remark on this clone: Its antigen specificity is not known. One base away there is no much larger clone; base qualities are not given.

Whole blood was collected in K2EDTA tubes by collaborating institutions according to the institutions' own protocols. For TCRbeta analysis, collaborators shipped samples as frozen whole blood, isolated PBMCs, or DNA extracted from either of those sample types. TCRbeta CDR3 regions were amplified from genomic DNA by means of the immunoSEQ Assay, a bias-controlled multiplex PCR. The published analysis was carried out like this. Nucleated cell counts per sample were estimated from amplification of reference gene primers within the assay. Sequence reads were collapsed and filtered to measure the absolute abundance of every unique TCRbeta CDR3 rearrangement. For each sample, productive Simpson clonality was calculated as the square root of Simpson's diversity index over productive rearrangements. Held by TCRdb, this immuneACCESS table contains in-frame sequences only and omits some clones. Under half of the omission traces to an unresolved V gene where checked; the cause of the rest is unknown. That table supplies the V and J calls and clone size; D and trimming were determined from the DNA. Present in this sample are around 250,000 clones, over 70% of which were seen just once. The ten largest clones capture approximately 5.9% of the sample.

The CDR3 contains 17 residues, cysteine and phenylalanine counted. Only the CDR3 DNA is retained, 51 bases long and in frame from the first base. As encoded in the germline V gene, CDR1 is MGHDK while CDR2 is SYGVNS. After removal of 6 bases from V and 5 bases from J, the junction retains 12 bases not matched to a gene. Sequencing was done on a sample of peripheral blood. The TCR originated in a man older than 75 with acute or convalescent COVID-19. The sequence joins TRBV25-1 to TRBJ2-7; 14 bases in the middle match TRBD2. The base sequence is TGTGCCAGCAGAGAAACCTCCGGACTAGCGGGGGGCCACGAGCAGTACTTC. Translated, this is CASRETSGLAGGHEQYF.